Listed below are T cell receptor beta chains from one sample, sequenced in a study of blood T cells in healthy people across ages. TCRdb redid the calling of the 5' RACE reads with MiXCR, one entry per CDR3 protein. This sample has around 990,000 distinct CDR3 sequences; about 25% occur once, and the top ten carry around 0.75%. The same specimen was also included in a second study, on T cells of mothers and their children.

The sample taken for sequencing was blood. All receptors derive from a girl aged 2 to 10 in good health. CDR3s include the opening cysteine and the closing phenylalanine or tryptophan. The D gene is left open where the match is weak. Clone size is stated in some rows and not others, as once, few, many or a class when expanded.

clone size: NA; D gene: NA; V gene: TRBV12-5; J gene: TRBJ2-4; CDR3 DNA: TGTGCTAGTGGATCATGGGAATCCGAACCCTTATACTTC; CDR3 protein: CASGSWESEPLYF
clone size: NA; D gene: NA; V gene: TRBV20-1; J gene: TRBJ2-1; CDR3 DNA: TGCAGTGCTAGGTTACCGGGACTCGCGTCGGGTGATTACAATGAGCAGTTCTTC; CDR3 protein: CSARLPGLASGDYNEQFF
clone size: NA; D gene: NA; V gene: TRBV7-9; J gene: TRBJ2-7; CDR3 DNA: TGTGCCAGCAGTTCGATGCGATGGGAGCAGTACTTC; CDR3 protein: CASSSMRWEQYF
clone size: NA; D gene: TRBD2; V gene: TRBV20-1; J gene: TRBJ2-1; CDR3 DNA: TGCAGTGCTAGAGATTATCCGGGGGGGAACTACAATGAGCAGTTCTTC; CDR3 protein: CSARDYPGGNYNEQFF
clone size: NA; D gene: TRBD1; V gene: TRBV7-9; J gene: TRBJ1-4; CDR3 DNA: TGTGCCAGCAGCTTAGCGCTCGGACAGGTCTTTTCGGAAGGACTGTTTTTT; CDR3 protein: CASSLALGQVFSEGLFF
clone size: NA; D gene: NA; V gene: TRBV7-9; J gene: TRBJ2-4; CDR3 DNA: TGTGCCAGCAGCCGGCTCAACGGGAACATTCAGTACTTC; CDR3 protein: CASSRLNGNIQYF
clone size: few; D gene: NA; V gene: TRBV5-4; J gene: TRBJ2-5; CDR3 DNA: TGTGCCAGCAGCGGCGGATATGAAGATGGGCCGGAGACCCAGTACTTC; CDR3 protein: CASSGGYEDGPETQYF
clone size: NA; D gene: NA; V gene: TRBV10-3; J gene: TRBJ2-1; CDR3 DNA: TGTGCCATCAGTATATCAGGTGGCAGCTCCTACAATGAGCAGTTCTTC; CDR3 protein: CAISISGGSSYNEQFF
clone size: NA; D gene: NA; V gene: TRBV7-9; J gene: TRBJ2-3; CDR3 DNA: TGTGCCAGCAGCTCGATCCCCCGGGCCCCGCACCCAGATACGCAGTATTTT; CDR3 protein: CASSSIPRAPHPDTQYF
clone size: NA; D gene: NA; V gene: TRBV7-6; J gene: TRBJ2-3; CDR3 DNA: TGTGCCAGCAGCTTAGATAATACGGCTATCCCTAGCGATACGCAGTATTTT; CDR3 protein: CASSLDNTAIPSDTQYF
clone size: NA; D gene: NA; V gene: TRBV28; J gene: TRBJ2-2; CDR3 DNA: TGTGCCAGCAGTCAAACTAGTTCCACCGGGGAGCTGTTTTTT; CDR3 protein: CASSQTSSTGELFF
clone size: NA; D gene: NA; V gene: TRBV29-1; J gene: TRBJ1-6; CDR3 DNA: TGCAGCGCGAAAGACGGCTTTGATTCACCCCTCCACTTT; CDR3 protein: CSAKDGFDSPLHF
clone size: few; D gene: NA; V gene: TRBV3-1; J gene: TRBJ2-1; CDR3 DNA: TGTGCCAGCAGCCAAGGGGACCTCTACAATGAGCAGTTCTTC; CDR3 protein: CASSQGDLYNEQFF